This section outlines one T cell receptor (beta chain) sequence together with its context. The antigen remains unidentified. This sample was included in a study of blood T cells in healthy people across ages. Study-wide points: Nothing was known about donor CMV status, and this possibly confounded expanded clonotype changes. Comparison with aged donors showed that long-lived donors had more naive CD4+ cells and higher diversity.

Germline loops: CDR1 SEHNR, CDR2 FQNEAQ (reference sequence). The CDR3 extends over 14 amino acids. Between the trimmed V and J ends, which lost 7 bases and 1 base, there was a span of 13 bases. Using a J-beta primer mix together with a sample-barcoded 5' primer, a second PCR was run for about 6 to 11 cycles. At least 2.5 million CDR3-containing paired-end reads were obtained per sample. From the 5' RACE reads, TCRdb called clonotypes with MiXCR, one entry per CDR3 protein. The data show about 1.8 million distinct CDR3 sequences, 49% seen once. This rearrangement joins TRBV7-9 to TRBJ1-1; no definite D call. This TCR came from a woman in her thirties or forties in good health. The source material was blood. CDR3 amino acids: CASTFKNENTEAFF. The CDR3 region has the DNA TGTGCCAGCACCTTTAAAAACGAGAACACTGAAGCTTTCTTT.